Shown below are 9 T cell receptor beta chains from a single sample sequenced in a study of beta chain features in type 1 diabetes (dated by TCRdb to 2016 to 2019). Study-wide conclusions, independent of this receptor: Type 1 diabetes patients showed a moderate but significant shortening of TCRB CDR3 length in all four CD4+ subsets.

The receptor library was made with the immunoSEQ multiplex PCR assay. The entire isolated RNA was reverse transcribed using the High Capacity cDNA Reverse Transcription Kit, and thus expressed TCRB transcripts were sequenced. TCRdb re-hosts the immuneACCESS table, in-frame sequences only. Its copies lack some clones; in the studies checked, an unresolved V gene accounts for under half of them, and the cause for the rest is not known. Here the sample has approximately 250,000 clones; roughly 24% occur a single time. Of the sample, roughly 0.013% falls within the top ten clones. Antigens of these TCRs are unknown. Sequencing was carried out using naive CD4+ T cells from blood. Explained via the paper, the cell subset or site label denotes: true naive CD4+ T cells. Every receptor here comes from a woman in her 30s with type 1 diabetes.

This clone has a single count. The chain carries TRBV7-3 and TRBJ2-1, with 7 bases aligning to TRBD2. CDR3 length: 15 amino acids. In germline, CDR1 is SGHTA, CDR2 FQGTGA. The junction had 9 bases not matched to a gene; V was cut back by 6 bases and J by 4 bases. The chain's CDR3 is CASRANPGGYNEQFF. Here the CDR3 DNA reads TGTGCCAGCAGAGCTAATCCGGGGGGTTACAATGAGCAGTTCTTC. The whole variable domain, filled in from reference TRBV7-3 and TRBJ2-1, reads GAGVSQTPSNKVTEKGKYVELRCDPISGHTALYWYRQSLGQGPEFLIYFQGTGAADDSGLPNDRFFAVRPEGSVSTLKIQRTERGDSAVYLCASRANPGGYNEQFFGPGTRLTVL.

The V call is TRBV5-1, the J call TRBJ1-1, with D perhaps matching TRBD1 (6 bases). V was clipped by 4 bases and J by 5 bases, with 15 bases between them. CDR1 SGHRS and CDR2 YFSETQ come from the germline V gene. The CDR3 contains 14 residues. The CDR3 sequence: CASSQQGGSTEAFF. The CDR3 nucleotides are TGCGCCAGCAGCCAACAGGGAGGGTCAACTGAAGCTTTCTTT. Filled out from reference TRBV5-1 and TRBJ1-1, the complete variable domain reads KAGVTQTPRYLIKTRGQQVTLSCSPISGHRSVSWYQQTPGQGLQFLFEYFSETQRNKGNFPGRFSGRQFSNSRSEMNVSTLELGDSALYLCASSQQGGSTEAFFGQGTRLTVV.

This chain uses TRBV30 with TRBJ2-7, with TRBD2 as a possible D gene (6 bases). Trimming cost V 5 bases and J 5 bases, with 16 bases left between them. Germline CDR1 is GTSNPN and CDR2 is SVGIG (reference sequence). The length of the CDR3 is 13 residues. This chain's CDR3 is CAWDRDPGDEQYF. The CDR3 DNA reads as TGTGCCTGGGACCGGGACCCGGGGGACGAGCAGTACTTC.

This clone was detected only a few times. The chain recombines TRBV6-5 with TRBJ2-7, with 9 bases lining up with TRBD1. Unmatched junction bases numbered 8, after V lost 5 bases and J lost 3 bases. Germline assignment: CDR1 MNHEY and CDR2 SVGAGI. This CDR3 has 15 residues. The CDR3 nucleotides are TGTGCCAGCAGTACTAAAGCGGGACAGGGCTACGAGCAGTACTTC. It translates to CASSTKAGQGYEQYF.

The table lists this clone with a few counts. The chain recombines TRBV2 with TRBJ2-1; no clear D. V lost 1 base to trimming and J lost 6 bases, with 10 bases between them. The CDR3 is 14 residues long. Germline loops: CDR1 SNHLY, CDR2 FYNNEI. The CDR3 reads CASSEGAEGNEQFF. The CDR3, as DNA: TGTGCCAGCAGTGAAGGGGCCGAAGGCAATGAGCAGTTCTTC.

The gene calls are TRBV5-1 and TRBJ2-1; 11 bases align to TRBD2. Germline CDR1 is SGHRS and CDR2 is YFSETQ. The CDR3 sequence is 15 residues long. Germline trimming cut 4 bases from V and 5 bases from J; bases unmatched to any gene: 5. The CDR3 bases are TGCGCCAGCAGCAATCTAGCGGGAGGCAACAATGAGCAGTTCTTC. This encodes CASSNLAGGNNEQFF.

This clone has just a few counts. The rearrangement links TRBV29-1 to TRBJ2-7, with 14 nucleotides matching TRBD2. This CDR3 is built from 15 residues. Unmatched junction bases numbered 6, after V lost 5 bases and J lost 3 bases. The V gene's germline CDR1 is SQVTM and CDR2 ANQGSEA. The CDR3 here is CSVYGGTSGSYEQYF. In DNA, the CDR3 is TGCAGCGTTTATGGGGGGACTAGCGGGAGCTACGAGCAGTACTTC.

V and J are TRBV2 and TRBJ1-5; D might be TRBD1 (5 bases). Trimming took 6 bases from V and 2 from J, leaving 17 bases between them. This CDR3 has 16 amino acids. CDR1 and CDR2 from the germline V gene are SNHLY and FYNNEI. This chain's CDR3 is CASSDGTGVGNQPQHF. For the CDR3, the DNA is TGTGCCAGCAGCGACGGGACGGGGGTAGGCAATCAGCCCCAGCATTTT.

The V and J genes are TRBV30 and TRBJ2-3, with 7 bases lining up with TRBD2. Losses at the gene ends were 0 bases for V and 8 bases for J; bases not matched to a gene: 8. Per germline, CDR1 GTSNPN and CDR2 SVGIG (reference sequence). The CDR3 consists of 14 residues. The DNA of the CDR3 is TGTGCCTGGAGTGTTCTCGGGCCGGGGGGTACGCAGTATTTT. Protein sequence: CAWSVLGPGGTQYF.